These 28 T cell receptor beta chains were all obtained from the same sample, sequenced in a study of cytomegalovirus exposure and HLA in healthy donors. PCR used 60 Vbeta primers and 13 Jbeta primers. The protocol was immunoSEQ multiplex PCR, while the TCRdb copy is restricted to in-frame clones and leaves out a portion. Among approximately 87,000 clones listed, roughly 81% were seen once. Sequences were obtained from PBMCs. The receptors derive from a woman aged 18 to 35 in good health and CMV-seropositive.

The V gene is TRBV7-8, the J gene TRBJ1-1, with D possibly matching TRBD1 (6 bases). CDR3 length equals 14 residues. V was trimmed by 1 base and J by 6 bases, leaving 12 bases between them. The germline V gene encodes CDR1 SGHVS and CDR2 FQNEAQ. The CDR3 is CASSLGSGVAEAFF. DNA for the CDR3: TGTGCCAGCAGCTTAGGGTCAGGGGTGGCTGAAGCTTTCTTT.

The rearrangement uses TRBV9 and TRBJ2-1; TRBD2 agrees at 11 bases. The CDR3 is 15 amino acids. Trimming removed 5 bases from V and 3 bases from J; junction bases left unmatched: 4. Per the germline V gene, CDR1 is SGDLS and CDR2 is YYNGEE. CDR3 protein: CASSPTSGGYNEQFF. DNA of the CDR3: TGTGCCAGCAGTCCCACTAGCGGGGGCTACAATGAGCAGTTCTTC. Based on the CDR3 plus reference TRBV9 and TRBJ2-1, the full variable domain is DSGVTQTPKHLITATGQRVTLRCSPRSGDLSVYWYQQSLDQGLQFLIQYYNGEERAKGNILERFSAQQFPDLHSELNLSSLELGDSALYFCASSPTSGGYNEQFFGPGTRLTVL.

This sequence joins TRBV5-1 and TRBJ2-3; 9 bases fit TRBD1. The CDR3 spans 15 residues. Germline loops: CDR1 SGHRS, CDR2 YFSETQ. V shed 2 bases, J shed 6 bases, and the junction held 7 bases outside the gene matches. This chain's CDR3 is CASSFPGTGSDTQYF. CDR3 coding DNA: TGCGCCAGCAGCTTCCCCGGGACAGGGTCCGATACGCAGTATTTT.

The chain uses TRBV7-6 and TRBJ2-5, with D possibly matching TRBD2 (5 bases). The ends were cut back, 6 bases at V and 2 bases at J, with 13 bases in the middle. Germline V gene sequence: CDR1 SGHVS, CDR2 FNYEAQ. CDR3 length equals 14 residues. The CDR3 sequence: CASSYFRGQETQYF. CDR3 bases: TGTGCCAGCAGTTACTTCCGGGGACAAGAGACCCAGTACTTC.

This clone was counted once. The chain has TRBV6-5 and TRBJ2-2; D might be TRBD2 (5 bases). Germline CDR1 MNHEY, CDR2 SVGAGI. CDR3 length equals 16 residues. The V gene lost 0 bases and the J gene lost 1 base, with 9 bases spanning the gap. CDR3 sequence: CASSYSPSLNTGELFF. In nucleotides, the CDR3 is TGTGCCAGCAGTTACTCTCCTAGCCTGAACACCGGGGAGCTGTTTTTT.

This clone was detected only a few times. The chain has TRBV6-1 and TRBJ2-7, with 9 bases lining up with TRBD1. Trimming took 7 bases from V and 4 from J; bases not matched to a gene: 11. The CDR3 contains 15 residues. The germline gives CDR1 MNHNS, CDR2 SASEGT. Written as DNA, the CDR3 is TGTGCCAGCAACAGGGAGGGACAGGGATCTTACGAGCAGTACTTC. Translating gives CASNREGQGSYEQYF.

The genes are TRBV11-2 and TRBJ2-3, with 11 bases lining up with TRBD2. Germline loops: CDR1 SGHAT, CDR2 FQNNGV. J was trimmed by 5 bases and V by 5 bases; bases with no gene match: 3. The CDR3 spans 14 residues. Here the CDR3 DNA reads TGTGCCAGCAGCCTAGCGGGGGGTGAAGATACGCAGTATTTT. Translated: CASSLAGGEDTQYF.

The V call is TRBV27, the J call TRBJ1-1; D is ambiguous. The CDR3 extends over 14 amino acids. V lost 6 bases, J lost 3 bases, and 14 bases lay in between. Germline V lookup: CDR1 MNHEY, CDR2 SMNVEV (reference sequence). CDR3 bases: TGTGCCAGCAGCCCTAGGACGGACTACACTGAAGCTTTCTTT. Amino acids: CASSPRTDYTEAFF.

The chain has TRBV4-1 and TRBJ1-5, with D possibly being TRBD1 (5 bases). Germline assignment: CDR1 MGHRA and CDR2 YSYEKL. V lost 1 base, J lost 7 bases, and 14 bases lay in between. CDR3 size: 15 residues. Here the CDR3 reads CASSQVLGTRQPQHF. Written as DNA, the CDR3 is TGCGCCAGCAGCCAAGTGCTCGGGACTCGACAGCCCCAGCATTTT.

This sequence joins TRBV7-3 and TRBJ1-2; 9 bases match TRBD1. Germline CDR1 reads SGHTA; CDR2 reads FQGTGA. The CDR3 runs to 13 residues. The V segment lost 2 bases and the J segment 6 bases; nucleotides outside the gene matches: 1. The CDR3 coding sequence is TGTGCCAGCAGCTTAGGGGACAGGGATGGCTACACCTTC. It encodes CASSLGDRDGYTF.

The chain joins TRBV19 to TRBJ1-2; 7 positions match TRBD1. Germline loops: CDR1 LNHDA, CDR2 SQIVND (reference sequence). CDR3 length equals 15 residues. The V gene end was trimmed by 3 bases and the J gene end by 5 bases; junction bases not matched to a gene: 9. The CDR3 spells CASSMAGGKGYGYTF. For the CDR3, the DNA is TGTGCCAGTAGTATGGCAGGGGGAAAAGGGTATGGCTACACCTTC.

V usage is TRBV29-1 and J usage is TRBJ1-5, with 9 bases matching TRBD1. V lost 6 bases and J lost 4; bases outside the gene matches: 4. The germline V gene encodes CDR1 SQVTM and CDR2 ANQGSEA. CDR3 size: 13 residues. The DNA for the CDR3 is TGCAGCGTCGGGACAGGGTTAAATCAGCCCCAGCATTTT. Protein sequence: CSVGTGLNQPQHF.

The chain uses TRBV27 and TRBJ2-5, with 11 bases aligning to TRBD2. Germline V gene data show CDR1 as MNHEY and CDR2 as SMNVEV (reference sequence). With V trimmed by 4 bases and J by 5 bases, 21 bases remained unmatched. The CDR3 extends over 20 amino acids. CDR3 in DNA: TGTGCCAGCAGTTCGGGGATGGGGACTAGCGGTCCCCTGGTCAGGGAGACCCAGTACTTC. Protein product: CASSSGMGTSGPLVRETQYF.

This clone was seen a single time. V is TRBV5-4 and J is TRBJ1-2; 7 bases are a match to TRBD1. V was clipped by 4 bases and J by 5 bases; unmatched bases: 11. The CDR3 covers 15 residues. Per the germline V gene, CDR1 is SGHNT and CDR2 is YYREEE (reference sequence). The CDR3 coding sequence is TGTGCCAGCAGCCAACGGCCGGGACAGATTTATGGCTACACCTTC. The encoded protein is CASSQRPGQIYGYTF. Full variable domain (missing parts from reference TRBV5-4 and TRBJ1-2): ETGVTQSPTHLIKTRGQQVTLRCSSQSGHNTVSWYQQALGQGPQFIFQYYREEENGRGNFPPRFSGLQFPNYSSELNVNALELDDSALYLCASSQRPGQIYGYTFGSGTRLTVV.

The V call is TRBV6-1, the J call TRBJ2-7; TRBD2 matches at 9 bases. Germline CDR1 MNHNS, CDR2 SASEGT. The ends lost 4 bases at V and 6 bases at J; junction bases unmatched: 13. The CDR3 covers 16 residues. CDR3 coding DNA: TGTGCCAGCAGTGTGTTAGCGGGAGAACCTGGAGGCGAGCAGTACTTC. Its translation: CASSVLAGEPGGEQYF.

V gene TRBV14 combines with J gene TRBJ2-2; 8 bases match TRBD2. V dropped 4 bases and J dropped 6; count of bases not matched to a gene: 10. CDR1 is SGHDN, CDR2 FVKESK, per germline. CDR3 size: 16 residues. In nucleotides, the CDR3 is TGTGCCAGCAGCCCCCTCCAACCGGGGGGGCCCGGGGAGCTGTTTTTT. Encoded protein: CASSPLQPGGPGELFF.

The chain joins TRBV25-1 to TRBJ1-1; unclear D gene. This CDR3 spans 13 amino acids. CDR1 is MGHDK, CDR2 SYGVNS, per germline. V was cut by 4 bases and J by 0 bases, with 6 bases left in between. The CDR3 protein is CASSGQMNTEAFF. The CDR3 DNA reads TGTGCCAGCAGTGGCCAGATGAACACTGAAGCTTTCTTT.

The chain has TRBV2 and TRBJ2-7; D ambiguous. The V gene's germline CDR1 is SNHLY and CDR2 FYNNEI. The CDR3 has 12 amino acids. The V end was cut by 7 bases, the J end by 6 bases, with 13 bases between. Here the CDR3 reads CASKELTAEQYF. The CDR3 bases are TGTGCCAGCAAGGAGCTAACCGCCGAGCAGTACTTC.

CDR3 DNA: TGCAGCGTTGAATCTGAGGAGACGAACACCGGGGAGCTGTTTTTT. Amino acid sequence: CSVESEETNTGELFF. The chain links TRBV29-1 to TRBJ2-2, with D hard to call. Germline lookup yields CDR1 SQVTM and CDR2 ANQGSEA. There are 15 residues in the CDR3. V was shortened by 2 bases and J by 0 bases, with 10 bases between the two germline ends.

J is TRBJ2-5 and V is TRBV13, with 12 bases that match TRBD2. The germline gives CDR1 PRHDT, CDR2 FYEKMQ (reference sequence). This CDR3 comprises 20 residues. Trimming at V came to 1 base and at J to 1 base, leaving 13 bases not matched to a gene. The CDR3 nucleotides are TGTGCCAGCAGCTTAGCTTGGTCAACAGTACTAGCGGGAGGCCAAGAGACCCAGTACTTC. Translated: CASSLAWSTVLAGGQETQYF.

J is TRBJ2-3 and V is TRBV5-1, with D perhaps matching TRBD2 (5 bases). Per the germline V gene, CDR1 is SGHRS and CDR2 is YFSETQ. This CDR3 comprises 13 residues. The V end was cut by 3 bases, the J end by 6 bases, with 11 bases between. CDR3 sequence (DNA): TGCGCCAGCAGCTCCGGACTGGATGATACGCAGTATTTT. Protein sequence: CASSSGLDDTQYF.

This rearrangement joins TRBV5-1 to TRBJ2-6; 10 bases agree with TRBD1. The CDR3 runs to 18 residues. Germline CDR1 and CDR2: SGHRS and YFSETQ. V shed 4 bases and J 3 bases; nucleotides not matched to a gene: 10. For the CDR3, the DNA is TGCGCCAGCAGCCCAGGCCGGGACAGGGGACTTGGGGCCAACGTCCTGACTTTC. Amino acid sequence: CASSPGRDRGLGANVLTF.

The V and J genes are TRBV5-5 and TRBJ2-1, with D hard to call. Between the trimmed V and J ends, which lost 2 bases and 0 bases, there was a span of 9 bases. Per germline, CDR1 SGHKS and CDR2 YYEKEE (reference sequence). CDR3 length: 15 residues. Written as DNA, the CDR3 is TGTGCCAGCAGCTTCCCTGGTAGCTCCTACAATGAGCAGTTCTTC. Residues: CASSFPGSSYNEQFF.

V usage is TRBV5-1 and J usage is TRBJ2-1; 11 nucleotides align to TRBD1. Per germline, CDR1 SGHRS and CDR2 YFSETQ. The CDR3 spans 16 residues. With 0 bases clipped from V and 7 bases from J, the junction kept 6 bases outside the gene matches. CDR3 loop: CASSLARTGGLNEQFF. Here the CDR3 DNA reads TGCGCCAGCAGCTTGGCACGGACAGGGGGCTTGAATGAGCAGTTCTTC.

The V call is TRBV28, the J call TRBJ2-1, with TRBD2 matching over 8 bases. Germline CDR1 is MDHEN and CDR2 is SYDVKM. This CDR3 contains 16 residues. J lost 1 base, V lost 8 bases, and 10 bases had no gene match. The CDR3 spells CASVREGLISYNEQFF. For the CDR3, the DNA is TGTGCCAGCGTACGGGAGGGCCTTATTTCCTACAATGAGCAGTTCTTC.

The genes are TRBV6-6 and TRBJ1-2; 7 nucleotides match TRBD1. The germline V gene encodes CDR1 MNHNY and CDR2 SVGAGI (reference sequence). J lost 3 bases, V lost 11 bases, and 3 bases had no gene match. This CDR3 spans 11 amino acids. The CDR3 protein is CAGQGDYGYTF. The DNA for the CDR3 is TGTGCCGGGCAGGGGGACTATGGCTACACCTTC.

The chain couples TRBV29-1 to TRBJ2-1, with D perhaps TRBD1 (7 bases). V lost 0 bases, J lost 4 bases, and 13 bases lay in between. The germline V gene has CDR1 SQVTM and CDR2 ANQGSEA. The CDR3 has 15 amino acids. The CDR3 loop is CSVEDPQGGYNEQFF. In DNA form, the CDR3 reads TGCAGCGTTGAAGATCCCCAGGGGGGTTACAATGAGCAGTTCTTC.

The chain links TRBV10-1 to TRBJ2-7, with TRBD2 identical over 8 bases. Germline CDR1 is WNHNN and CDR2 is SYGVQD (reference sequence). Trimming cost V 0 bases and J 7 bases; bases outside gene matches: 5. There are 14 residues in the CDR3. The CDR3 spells CASSESLAAGEQYF. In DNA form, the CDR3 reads TGCGCCAGCAGTGAGTCACTAGCGGCGGGTGAGCAGTACTTC.